A selection of T cell receptor beta chains follows, all from one sample in a study of blood T cell repertoires in COVID-19. Profiled with immunoSEQ multiplex PCR; TCRdb holds only in-frame clones, not every one. The repertoire holds around 210,000 clones, more than 70% seen once, with about 8.8% in the top ten. What was sequenced was PBMCs or T cells enriched from blood (not recorded which). Source of these receptors: a woman aged 18-29 years who had recovered from COVID-19. CDR3s include the opening cysteine and the closing phenylalanine or tryptophan. A D gene is named only where the DNA matches it firmly. Part of the rows lack a size; the others show once, few, many or a class for expanded clones.

>TRBJ1-2|NA|TRBD1|TRBV19
CASRPGQTYNYGYTF
TGTGCCAGTAGGCCGGGACAGACTTATAACTATGGCTACACCTTC
>TRBJ1-5|once|NA|TRBV30
CAWNPQANQPQHF
TGTGCCTGGAACCCACAGGCCAATCAGCCCCAGCATTTT
>TRBJ2-1|once|TRBD2|TRBV9
CASSGPSTGGPYNEQFF
TGTGCCAGCAGCGGACCCTCCACGGGGGGGCCTTACAATGAGCAGTTCTTC
>TRBJ1-3|NA|NA|TRBV4-1
CASSQVQAGNTIYF
TGCGCCAGCAGCCAAGTACAGGCCGGAAACACCATATATTTT
>TRBJ2-2|NA|TRBD1|TRBV5-6
CASIKDRGSTGELFF
TGTGCCAGCATCAAAGACAGGGGGAGCACCGGGGAGCTGTTTTTT
>TRBJ2-7|once|TRBD2|TRBV28
CASSERGRTQYEQYF
TGTGCCAGCAGTGAGCGGGGGCGAACCCAATACGAGCAGTACTTC
>TRBJ1-3|NA|TRBD1|TRBV2
CASSPRTGPKPSSGNTIYF
TGTGCCAGCAGTCCTCGGACAGGACCCAAACCCTCCTCTGGAAACACCATATATTTT
>TRBJ2-7|once|NA|TRBV9
CASSVGGPAEQYF
TGTGCCAGCAGCGTAGGCGGGCCCGCCGAGCAGTACTTC
>TRBJ1-5|NA|TRBD1|TRBV10-3
CATGQGGQPQHF
TGTGCCACCGGACAGGGTGGACAGCCCCAGCATTTT
>TRBJ1-2|NA|TRBD1|TRBV5-1
CASSLGQGNYGYTF
TGCGCCAGCAGCTTGGGACAGGGGAACTATGGCTACACCTTC
>TRBJ1-1|NA|NA|TRBV29-1
CSVGTGKDTEAFF
TGCAGCGTCGGAACAGGGAAGGACACTGAAGCTTTCTTT
>TRBJ1-5|NA|TRBD1|TRBV19
CASSRTGAGNQPQHF
TGTGCCAGTAGCCGTACAGGGGCTGGAAATCAGCCCCAGCATTTT
>TRBJ1-3|NA|TRBD1|TRBV28
CASSNGQGAGNTIYF
TGTGCCAGCAGTAACGGACAGGGAGCTGGAAACACCATATATTTT
>TRBJ2-7|NA|NA|TRBV6-5
CASSYSGTGFYEQYF
TGTGCCAGCAGTTACTCAGGGACTGGATTCTACGAGCAGTACTTC
>TRBJ1-2|NA|NA|TRBV19
CASSNRAGETYGYTF
TGTGCCAGTAGTAATAGGGCAGGGGAAACCTATGGCTACACCTTC
>TRBJ2-1|NA|NA|TRBV24-1
CATTITGHIYNEQFF
TGTGCCACCACCATTACGGGACATATATACAATGAGCAGTTCTTC
>TRBJ1-2|NA|TRBD1|TRBV2
CASSEGTGVSDYGYTF
TGTGCCAGCAGTGAAGGGACAGGGGTATCGGACTATGGCTACACCTTC
>TRBJ2-7|once|NA|TRBV2
CASAYRVNEQYF
TGTGCCAGCGCGTACAGGGTCAACGAGCAGTACTTC
>TRBJ2-7|NA|NA|TRBV4-1
CASSQDPGIRQYF
TGCGCCAGCAGCCAAGACCCAGGGATCAGGCAGTACTTC
>TRBJ2-1|NA|NA|TRBV6-1
CASSEMAGSYNEQFF
TGTGCCAGCAGTGAAATGGCGGGGAGCTACAATGAGCAGTTCTTC
>TRBJ2-3|once|NA|TRBV27
CASSFRGADTQYF
TGTGCCAGCAGTTTCCGGGGGGCGGATACGCAGTATTTT
>TRBJ1-2|NA|NA|TRBV2
CASSVGGRGGYTF
TGTGCCAGCAGTGTTGGGGGCCGCGGTGGCTACACCTTC
>TRBJ2-1|NA|TRBD2|TRBV3-1/TRBV3-2
CASSLSGGAYNEQFF
TGTGCCAGCAGCCTCAGCGGGGGGGCCTACAATGAGCAGTTCTTC
>TRBJ1-1|NA|NA|TRBV5-4
CASRTSGGHTEAFF
TGTGCCAGCAGGACCAGCGGTGGACACACTGAAGCTTTCTTT
>TRBJ1-2|NA|NA|TRBV5-1
CASSAGYYGYTF
TGCGCCAGCAGCGCAGGGTACTATGGCTACACCTTC
>TRBJ2-3|NA|TRBD2|TRBV30
CAWSVLAGTDTQYF
TGTGCCTGGAGTGTACTAGCGGGGACAGATACGCAGTATTTT
>TRBJ2-3|NA|TRBD1|TRBV29-1
CSEGTGRDTQYF
TGCAGCGAGGGGACAGGCCGAGATACGCAGTATTTT
>TRBJ1-5|few|TRBD1|TRBV7-2
CASSPRQGNQPQHF
TGTGCCAGCAGCCCCCGACAGGGGAATCAGCCCCAGCATTTT
>TRBJ1-1|NA|TRBD1|TRBV5-5
CASSPFGETGVGLNTEAFF
TGTGCCAGCAGCCCTTTTGGTGAAACAGGGGTGGGATTGAACACTGAAGCTTTCTTT
>TRBJ1-3|once|NA|TRBV2
CASSDSFSGNTIYF
TGTGCCAGCAGTGACAGTTTCTCTGGAAACACCATATATTTT
>TRBJ1-6|NA|NA|TRBV7-9
CASSLRLSSYNSPLHF
TGTGCCAGCAGCCTCCGCCTGAGCTCCTATAATTCACCCCTCCACTTT
>TRBJ1-1|NA|NA|TRBV14
CASSPSRSVNTEAFF
TGTGCCAGCAGTCCGTCCCGGTCGGTGAACACTGAAGCTTTCTTT
>TRBJ2-7|NA|TRBD2|TRBV30
CAWTRSGRGGEQYF
TGTGCCTGGACCCGGTCAGGCCGGGGGGGCGAGCAGTACTTC
>TRBJ2-1|NA|NA|TRBV7-9
CASTPGGDRNNEQFF
TGTGCCAGCACCCCAGGGGGGGACAGGAACAATGAGCAGTTCTTC
>TRBJ1-4|NA|TRBD1|TRBV11-2
CASSLVAGGWEKLFF
TGTGCCAGCAGCTTAGTGGCAGGGGGTTGGGAAAAACTGTTTTTT
>TRBJ1-4|once|TRBD1|TRBV28
CASGTGGKANEKLFF
TGTGCCAGCGGGACAGGGGGCAAAGCTAATGAAAAACTGTTTTTT
>TRBJ1-2|NA|TRBD1|TRBV24-1
CATSEPLGQGAPGYTF
TGTGCCACCAGTGAACCTCTGGGACAGGGGGCGCCTGGCTACACCTTC
>TRBJ1-2|NA|NA|TRBV5-1
CASSLVALEGGYTF
TGCGCCAGCAGCTTGGTAGCCCTCGAGGGTGGCTACACCTTC
>TRBJ2-1|NA|TRBD2|TRBV27
CASSRLSVGGSNEQFF
TGTGCCAGCAGCCGCCTCTCAGTGGGAGGGAGCAATGAGCAGTTCTTC
>TRBJ1-5|NA|TRBD1|TRBV2
CASRRPGQGAYQPQHF
TGTGCCAGCAGGCGACCGGGACAGGGTGCTTATCAGCCCCAGCATTTT